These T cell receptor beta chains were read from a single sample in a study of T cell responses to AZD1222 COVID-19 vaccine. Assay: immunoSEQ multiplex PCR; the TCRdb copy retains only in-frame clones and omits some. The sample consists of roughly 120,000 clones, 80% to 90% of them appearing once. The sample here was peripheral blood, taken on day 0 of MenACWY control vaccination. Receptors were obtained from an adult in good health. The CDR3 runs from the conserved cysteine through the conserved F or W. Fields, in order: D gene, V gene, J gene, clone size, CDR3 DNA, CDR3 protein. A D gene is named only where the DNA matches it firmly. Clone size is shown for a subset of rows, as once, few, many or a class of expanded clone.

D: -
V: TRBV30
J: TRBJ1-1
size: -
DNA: TGTGCCTGGAGAAGGGCCCTTTCCGACACTGAAGCTTTCTTT
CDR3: CAWRRALSDTEAFF

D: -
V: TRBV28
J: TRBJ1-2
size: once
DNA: TGTGCCAGCAGTTTATTCGGCCCAAGAGCTAACTATGGCTACACCTTC
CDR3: CASSLFGPRANYGYTF

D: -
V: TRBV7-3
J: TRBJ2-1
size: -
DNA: TGTGCCAGCAGCTTCCCAGGGGATGAGCAGTTCTTC
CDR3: CASSFPGDEQFF

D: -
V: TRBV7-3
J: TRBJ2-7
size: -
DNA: TGTGCCAGCAGCCCCGGGGGAGGCGGGGAGCAGTACTTC
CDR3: CASSPGGGGEQYF

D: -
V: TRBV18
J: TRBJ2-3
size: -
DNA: TGTGCCAGCTCACCAAGACAGGAGACAGATACGCAGTATTTT
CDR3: CASSPRQETDTQYF

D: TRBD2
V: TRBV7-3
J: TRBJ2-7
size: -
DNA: TGTGCCAGCAGCCCGGGGGGAAGAGGCGAGCAGTACTTC
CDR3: CASSPGGRGEQYF

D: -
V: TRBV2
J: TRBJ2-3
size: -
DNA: TGTGCCAGCAGTGCCGAGGCAACGAGGGTTACGCAGTATTTT
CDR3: CASSAEATRVTQYF

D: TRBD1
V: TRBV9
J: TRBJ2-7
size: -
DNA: TGTGCCAGCAGCCCAAGGACAGGAGCGTGGTCCTACGAGCAGTACTTC
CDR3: CASSPRTGAWSYEQYF

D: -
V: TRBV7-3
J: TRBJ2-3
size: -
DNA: TGTGCCAGCAGCTTAACGGGGGAGCAAGCGAAGTATTTT
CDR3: CASSLTGEQAKYF

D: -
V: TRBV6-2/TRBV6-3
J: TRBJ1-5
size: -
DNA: TGTGCCAGCAGTTATCGTCCCGCAACAACTTCCCTAGCTAATCAGCCCCAGCATTTT
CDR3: CASSYRPATTSLANQPQHF

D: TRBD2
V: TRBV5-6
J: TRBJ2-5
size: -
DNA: TGTGCCAGCAGCGTCTCTGCGGGGGAAGAGACCCAGTACTTC
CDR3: CASSVSAGEETQYF

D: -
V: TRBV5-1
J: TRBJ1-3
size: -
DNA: TGCGCCAGCAGGGACGTCTCTGGAAACACCATATATTTT
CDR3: CASRDVSGNTIYF

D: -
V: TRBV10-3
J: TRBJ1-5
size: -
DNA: TGTGCCATCAGTGAACAGGGAGGTGGCAATCAGCCCCAGCATTTT
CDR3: CAISEQGGGNQPQHF

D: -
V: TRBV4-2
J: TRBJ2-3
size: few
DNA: TGTGCCAGCAGCCAAGAGAACAGGGACACAGATACGCAGTATTTT
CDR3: CASSQENRDTDTQYF

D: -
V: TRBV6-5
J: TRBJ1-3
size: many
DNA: TGTGCCAGCAGCACGGGATCCGGAAACACCATATATTTT
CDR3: CASSTGSGNTIYF

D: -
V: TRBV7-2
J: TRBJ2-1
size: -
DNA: TGTGCCAGCAGCCCACTAGCTCCTCCCGGAAATGAGCAGTTCTTC
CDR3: CASSPLAPPGNEQFF

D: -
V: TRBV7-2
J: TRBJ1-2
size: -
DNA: TGTGCCAGCAGACAGACTAACTATGGCTACACCTTC
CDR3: CASRQTNYGYTF

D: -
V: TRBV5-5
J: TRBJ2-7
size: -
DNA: TGTGCCAGCAGCTTTGGGCGATCCTACGAGCAGTACTTC
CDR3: CASSFGRSYEQYF

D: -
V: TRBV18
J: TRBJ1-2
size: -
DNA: TGTGCCAGCTCACCACCTGGGGACATCCTAAACTATGGCTACACCTTC
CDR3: CASSPPGDILNYGYTF

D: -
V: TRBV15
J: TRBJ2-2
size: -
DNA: TGTGCCACCAGCAGAGCCGTCATAAACACCGGGGAGCTGTTTTTT
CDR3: CATSRAVINTGELFF

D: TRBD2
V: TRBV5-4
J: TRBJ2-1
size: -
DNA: TGTGCCAGCAGCCTTTTAGCGGGGGGCTACCCCAATGAGCAGTTCTTC
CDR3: CASSLLAGGYPNEQFF

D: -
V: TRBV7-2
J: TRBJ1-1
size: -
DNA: TGTGCCAGCAGCTCAGGGGCGCGGGGCACTGAAGCTTTCTTT
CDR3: CASSSGARGTEAFF

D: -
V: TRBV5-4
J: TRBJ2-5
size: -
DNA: TGTGCCAGCAGCGAGCCGGGACCCCGCCAAGAGACCCAGTACTTC
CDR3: CASSEPGPRQETQYF

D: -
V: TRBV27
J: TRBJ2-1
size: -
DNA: TGTGCCAGCAGTTCCTCCACCCTGAGATTTTACTCCTACAATGAGCAGTTCTTC
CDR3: CASSSSTLRFYSYNEQFF

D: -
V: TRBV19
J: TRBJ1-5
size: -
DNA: TGTGCCAGTAGCTGGGGGTCTTATAGCAATCAGCCCCAGCATTTT
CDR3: CASSWGSYSNQPQHF

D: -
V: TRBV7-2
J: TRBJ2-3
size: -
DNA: TGTGCCAGCAGCTTGAGGGGAATAAGCACAGATACGCAGTATTTT
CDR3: CASSLRGISTDTQYF

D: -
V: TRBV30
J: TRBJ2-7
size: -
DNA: TGTGCCTGGGGGCCGGACAGCGACGAGCAGTACTTC
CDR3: CAWGPDSDEQYF

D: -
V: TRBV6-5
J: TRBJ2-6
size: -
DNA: TGTGCCAGCAGGATAGGGGGCTCTGGGGCCAACGTCCTGACTTTC
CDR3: CASRIGGSGANVLTF

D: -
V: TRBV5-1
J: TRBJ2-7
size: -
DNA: TGCGCCAGCAGCTTGAGAGGCGGGACAGTGCCCTACGAGCAGTACTTC
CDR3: CASSLRGGTVPYEQYF

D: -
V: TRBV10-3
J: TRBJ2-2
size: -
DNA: TGTGCCATCAGCGGGACCCAAACCGGGGAGCTGTTTTTT
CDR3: CAISGTQTGELFF

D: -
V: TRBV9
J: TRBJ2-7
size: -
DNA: TGTGCCAGCAGCGTAGGTTGGTCTACCTCGTCCTACGAGCAGTACTTC
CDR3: CASSVGWSTSSYEQYF

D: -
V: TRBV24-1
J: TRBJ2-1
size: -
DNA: TGTGCCACCAGTGATTTGGCGGTGGCCTCCTACAATGAGCAGTTCTTC
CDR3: CATSDLAVASYNEQFF

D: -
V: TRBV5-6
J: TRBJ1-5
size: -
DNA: TGTGCCAGCAGTCATCAGGGCTATAGCAATCAGCCCCAGCATTTT
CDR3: CASSHQGYSNQPQHF

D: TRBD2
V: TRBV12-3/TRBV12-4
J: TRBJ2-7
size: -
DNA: TGTGCCAGCAGCCCGGGAGGGTACGAGCAGTACTTC
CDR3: CASSPGGYEQYF

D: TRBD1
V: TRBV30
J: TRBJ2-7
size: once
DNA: TGTGCCTGGAGTGGGGCGACAGGGGGCAACGAGCAGTACTTC
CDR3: CAWSGATGGNEQYF

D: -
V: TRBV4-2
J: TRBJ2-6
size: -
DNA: TGTGCCAGCAGCCAAGAGTCCGGGGGCCGCGTCCTGACTTTC
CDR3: CASSQESGGRVLTF

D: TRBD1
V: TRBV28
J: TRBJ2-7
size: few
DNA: TGTGCCAGCAGTTTATACCTTACAGGGGTCCTCGCCTACGAGCAGTACTTC
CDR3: CASSLYLTGVLAYEQYF

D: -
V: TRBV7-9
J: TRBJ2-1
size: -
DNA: TGTGCCAGCAGCCTTAGTGATGAGCAGTTCTTC
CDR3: CASSLSDEQFF

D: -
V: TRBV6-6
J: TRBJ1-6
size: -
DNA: TGTGCCAGCAGACCCGCGGTCCGGGGCCACAATTCACCCCTCCACTTT
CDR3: CASRPAVRGHNSPLHF

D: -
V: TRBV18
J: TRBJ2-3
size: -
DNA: TGTGCCAGCTCACCACCCTCATCCCGGGGGTCTTCAGATACGCAGTATTTT
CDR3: CASSPPSSRGSSDTQYF

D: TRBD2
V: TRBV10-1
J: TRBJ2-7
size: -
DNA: TGCGCCAGCAGACCGGGACTAGCGGGGGGGCTTCTCTACGAGCAGTACTTC
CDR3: CASRPGLAGGLLYEQYF

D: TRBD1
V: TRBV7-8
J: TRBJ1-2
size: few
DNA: TGTGCCAGCAGCTTATCCACAGGGGCGAGCTATGGCTACACCTTC
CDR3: CASSLSTGASYGYTF

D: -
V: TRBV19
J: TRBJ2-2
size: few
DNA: TGTGCCAGTAGTCCCACAAACCGCGCCGGGGAGCTGTTTTTT
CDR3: CASSPTNRAGELFF

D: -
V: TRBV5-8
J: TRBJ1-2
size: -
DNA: TGTGCCAGCAGCTTGATCAGGAGTTTTGGCTACACCTTC
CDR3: CASSLIRSFGYTF

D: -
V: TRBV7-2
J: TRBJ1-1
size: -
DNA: TGTGCCAGCAGCTCGCCCGCTAGCAAGGCTTTCTTT
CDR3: CASSSPASKAFF

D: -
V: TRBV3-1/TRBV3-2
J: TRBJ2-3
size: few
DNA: TGTGCCAGCAGCCAGCAGGGCGGCACAGATACGCAGTATTTT
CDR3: CASSQQGGTDTQYF